This passage covers 8 T cell receptor beta chains from one sample sequenced in a study of shared clonotypes between healthy human individuals. Terminally differentiated effector memory CD45RA+ cells were excluded from the naive CD8 cells, which were CD45RO-negative and positively selected for CCR7. Sequencing was performed with immunoSEQ multiplex PCR; in TCRdb, only in-frame clones are kept and a portion is missing. Here the sample spans around 580,000 clones, 98% being singletons. Sample: naive CD8+ T cells sorted from blood. The receptors come from a man aged 25 to 40 in good health.

The CDR3 protein is CASSLGLAGALGYNEQFF. In DNA, the CDR3 is TGTGCCAGCAGCTTAGGACTAGCGGGAGCTCTGGGCTACAATGAGCAGTTCTTC. The chain uses TRBV11-2 and TRBJ2-1, with 12 bases matching TRBD2. The germline gives CDR1 SGHAT, CDR2 FQNNGV. The CDR3 extends over 18 amino acids. J was trimmed by 3 bases and V by 1 base; bases with no gene match: 7.

A remark on this clone: This same CDR3 is encoded by further DNA sequences in the sample. The chain carries TRBV11-2 and TRBJ2-7, with D unresolved. Trimming stripped 6 bases from V and 6 bases from J, with 9 bases between. Germline loops: CDR1 SGHAT, CDR2 FQNNGV. The CDR3 extends over 11 amino acids. The CDR3 is CASSLIGEQYF. The CDR3 DNA reads TGTGCCAGCAGTTTAATCGGCGAGCAGTACTTC.

CDR3 bases: TGTGCCATCCTAGGGGATCTTGGGGAGCTGTTTTTT. Encoded protein: CAILGDLGELFF. The chain combines TRBV27 with TRBJ2-2; D perhaps matches TRBD1 (5 bases). The CDR3 extends over 12 amino acids. Germline V lookup: CDR1 MNHEY, CDR2 SMNVEV (reference sequence). Trimming stripped 10 bases from V and 8 bases from J, with 14 bases between.

Concerning this clone: This sample includes further DNA sequences coding for the same CDR3. The V call is TRBV27, the J call TRBJ1-5; D remains ambiguous. Germline V gene lookup returns CDR1 MNHEY and CDR2 SMNVEV (reference sequence). CDR3 size: 12 residues. Between the trimmed V and J ends, which lost 4 bases and 3 bases, there was a span of 4 bases. In DNA form, the CDR3 reads TGTGCCAGCAGTTCCCCCAATCAGCCCCAGCATTTT. Its translation: CASSSPNQPQHF.

This chain joins TRBV9 and TRBJ2-7; TRBD1 matches 8 bases. Per the germline V gene, CDR1 is SGDLS and CDR2 is YYNGEE. The CDR3 contains 14 residues. The V segment lost 4 bases and the J segment 0 bases; nucleotides outside the gene matches: 3. In DNA, the CDR3 is TGTGCCAGCAGCCGAACAGGGGGCTCCTACGAGCAGTACTTC. This translates into CASSRTGGSYEQYF.

The V gene is TRBV18, the J gene TRBJ1-2; 10 nucleotides line up with TRBD1. The CDR3 is made up of 14 amino acids. Unmatched junction bases numbered 4, after V lost 3 bases and J lost 6 bases. CDR1 and CDR2 from the germline V gene are KGHSH and LQKENI. This CDR3 is CASSPWDRGDGYTF. CDR3 in DNA: TGTGCCAGCTCACCCTGGGACAGGGGAGATGGCTACACCTTC. The full variable domain, completed using reference TRBV18 and TRBJ1-2, is NAGVMQNPRHLVRRRGQEARLRCSPMKGHSHVYWYRQLPEEGLKFMVYLQKENIIDESGMPKERFSAEFPKEGPSILRIQQVVRGDSAAYFCASSPWDRGDGYTFGSGTRLTVV.

This chain links TRBV18 with TRBJ2-1, with no clear D. The CDR3 spans 17 residues. CDR1 and CDR2 from the germline V gene are KGHSH and LQKENI. V lost 2 bases, J lost 5 bases, and 19 bases lay in between. The CDR3 region has the DNA TGTGCCAGCTCACCAAAATTGGTCAGTTATTCCGACAATGAGCAGTTCTTC. It translates to CASSPKLVSYSDNEQFF.

The gene calls are TRBV7-9 and TRBJ2-5; D is ambiguous. Germline loops: CDR1 SEHNR, CDR2 FQNEAQ (reference sequence). The CDR3 is 15 residues long. The V end was cut by 5 bases, the J end by 3 bases, with 16 bases between. The CDR3 coding sequence is TGTGCCAGCAGCCATACCTCCGGAGCCAAAGAGACCCAGTACTTC. This codes for CASSHTSGAKETQYF.